This T cell receptor (beta chain) was sequenced during a study of shared clonotypes between healthy human individuals. About this clone: The same CDR3 also results from other DNA sequences found in this sample.

Germline-derived CDR1 and CDR2 are MNHEY and SVGAGI. The CDR3 contains 13 residues. V was shortened by 6 bases and J by 2 bases, with 8 bases between the two germline ends. Naive CD8 populations comprised CD45RO-negative cells positively selected for CCR7, excluding terminally differentiated effector memory CD45RA+ cells. Using immunoSEQ multiplex PCR, the repertoire was profiled, and TCRdb retains in-frame clones only, with some absent. This repertoire shows roughly 1,800,000 clones, about 95% found once; its top ten account for approximately 1%. This receptor was taken from a man younger than 30 in good health. The J gene is TRBJ1-3, the V gene TRBV6-5; D call uncertain. The sequenced material came from naive CD8+ T cells sorted from blood. CDR3 loop: CASSPNPGNTIYF. In nucleotides, the CDR3 is TGTGCCAGCAGCCCCAACCCTGGAAACACCATATATTTT.